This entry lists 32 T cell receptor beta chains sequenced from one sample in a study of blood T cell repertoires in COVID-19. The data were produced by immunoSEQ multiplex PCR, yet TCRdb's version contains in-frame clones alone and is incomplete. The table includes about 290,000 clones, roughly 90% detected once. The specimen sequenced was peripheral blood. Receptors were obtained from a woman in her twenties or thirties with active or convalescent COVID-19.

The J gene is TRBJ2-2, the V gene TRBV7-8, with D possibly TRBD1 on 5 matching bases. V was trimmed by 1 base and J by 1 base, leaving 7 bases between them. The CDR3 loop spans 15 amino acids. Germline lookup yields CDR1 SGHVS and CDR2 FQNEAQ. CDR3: CASSLGQGNTGELFF. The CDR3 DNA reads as TGTGCCAGCAGCTTAGGGCAGGGGAACACCGGGGAGCTGTTTTTT.

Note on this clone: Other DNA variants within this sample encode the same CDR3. This CDR3 reads CASSDRGYGYTF. CDR3 DNA: TGTGCCAGCTCGGACAGGGGCTATGGCTACACCTTC. The V call is TRBV28, the J call TRBJ1-2; 9 nucleotides align to TRBD1. With V trimmed by 8 bases and J by 4 bases, 2 bases remained unmatched. The V gene's germline CDR1 is MDHEN and CDR2 SYDVKM. The CDR3 has 12 amino acids.

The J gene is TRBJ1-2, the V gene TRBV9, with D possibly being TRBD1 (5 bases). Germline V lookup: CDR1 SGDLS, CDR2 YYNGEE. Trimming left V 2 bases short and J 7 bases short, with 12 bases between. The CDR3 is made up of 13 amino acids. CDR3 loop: CASSVGGNFGYTF. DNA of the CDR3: TGTGCCAGCAGCGTTGGGGGGAATTTTGGCTACACCTTC.

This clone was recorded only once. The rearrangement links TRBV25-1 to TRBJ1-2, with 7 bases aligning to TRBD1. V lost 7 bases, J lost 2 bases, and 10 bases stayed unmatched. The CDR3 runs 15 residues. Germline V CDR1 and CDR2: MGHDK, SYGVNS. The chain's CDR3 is CASTRQGGGNYGYTF. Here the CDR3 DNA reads TGTGCCAGCACCCGACAGGGAGGAGGAAACTATGGCTACACCTTC.

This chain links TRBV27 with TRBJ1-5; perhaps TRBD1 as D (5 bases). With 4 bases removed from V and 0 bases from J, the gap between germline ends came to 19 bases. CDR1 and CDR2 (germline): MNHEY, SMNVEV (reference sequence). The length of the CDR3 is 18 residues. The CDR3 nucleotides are TGTGCCAGCAGTTCATTGGGGGGGATACTGTCTAGCAATCAGCCCCAGCATTTT. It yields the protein CASSSLGGILSSNQPQHF.

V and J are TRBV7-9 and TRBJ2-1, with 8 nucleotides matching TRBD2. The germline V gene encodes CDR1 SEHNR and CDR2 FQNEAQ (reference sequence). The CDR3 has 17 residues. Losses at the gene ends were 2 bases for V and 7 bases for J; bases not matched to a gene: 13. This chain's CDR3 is CASSLRTAGGPQNEQFF. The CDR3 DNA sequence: TGTGCCAGCAGCTTAAGGACCGCGGGGGGCCCTCAGAATGAGCAGTTCTTC.

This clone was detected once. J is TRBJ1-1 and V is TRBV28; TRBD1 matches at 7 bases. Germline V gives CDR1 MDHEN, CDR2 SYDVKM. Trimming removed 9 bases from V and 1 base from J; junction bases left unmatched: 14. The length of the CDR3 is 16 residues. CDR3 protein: CARGPRGRRTNTEAFF. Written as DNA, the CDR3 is TGTGCCAGGGGGCCTAGGGGGCGGCGGACGAACACTGAAGCTTTCTTT. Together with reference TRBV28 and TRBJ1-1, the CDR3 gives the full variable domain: DVKVTQSSRYLVKRTGEKVFLECVQDMDHENMFWYRQDPGLGLRLIYFSYDVKMKEKGDIPEGYSVSREKKERFSLILESASTNQTSMYLCARGPRGRRTNTEAFFGQGTRLTVV.

CDR3 loop: CARSRIQGEQYF. The CDR3 nucleotides are TGTGCCAGAAGCCGTATACAGGGGGAGCAGTACTTC. This rearrangement joins TRBV5-3 to TRBJ2-7, with 7 bases fitting TRBD1. TRBV5-3 is an open reading frame whose function is uncertain. This CDR3 is built from 12 residues. Trimming at V came to 4 bases and at J to 7 bases, leaving 5 bases not matched to a gene.

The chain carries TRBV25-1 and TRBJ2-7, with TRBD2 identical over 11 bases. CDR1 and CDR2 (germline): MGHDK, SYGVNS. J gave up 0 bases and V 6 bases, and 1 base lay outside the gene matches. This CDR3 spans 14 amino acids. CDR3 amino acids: CASRTSGSSYEQYF. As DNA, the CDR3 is TGTGCCAGCAGAACTAGCGGGAGCTCCTACGAGCAGTACTTC.

The CDR3 sequence: CASSYRSGTDWGDPGAFF. The CDR3 nucleotides are TGTGCCAGCAGTTACCGCTCCGGGACGGACTGGGGGGACCCGGGAGCTTTCTTT. V usage is TRBV6-2 or TRBV6-3 and J usage is TRBJ1-1; possible D gene TRBD1, 5 bases. Between the trimmed V and J ends, which lost 2 bases and 10 bases, there was a span of 29 bases. Germline assignment: CDR1 MNHEY and CDR2 SVGEGT. This CDR3 spans 18 amino acids.

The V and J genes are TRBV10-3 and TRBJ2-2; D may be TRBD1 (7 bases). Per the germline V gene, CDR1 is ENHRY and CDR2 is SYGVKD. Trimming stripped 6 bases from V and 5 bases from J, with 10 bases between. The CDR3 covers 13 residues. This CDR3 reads CAIRGGQTGELFF. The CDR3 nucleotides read TGTGCCATCAGGGGGGGACAGACCGGGGAGCTGTTTTTT.

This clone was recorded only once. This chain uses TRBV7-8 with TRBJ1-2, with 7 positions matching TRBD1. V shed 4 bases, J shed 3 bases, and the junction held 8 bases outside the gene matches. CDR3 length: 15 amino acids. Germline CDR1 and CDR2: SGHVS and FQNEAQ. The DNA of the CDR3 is TGTGCCAGCAGCTCCACCTTAGGGGGCGACTATGGCTACACCTTC. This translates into CASSSTLGGDYGYTF.

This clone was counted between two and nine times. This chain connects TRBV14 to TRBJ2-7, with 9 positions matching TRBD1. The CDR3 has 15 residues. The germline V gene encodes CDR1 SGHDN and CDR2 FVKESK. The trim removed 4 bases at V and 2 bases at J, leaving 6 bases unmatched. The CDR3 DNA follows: TGTGCCAGCAGCCCGCCAAACAGGGGGCCCTACGAGCAGTACTTC. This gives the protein CASSPPNRGPYEQYF.

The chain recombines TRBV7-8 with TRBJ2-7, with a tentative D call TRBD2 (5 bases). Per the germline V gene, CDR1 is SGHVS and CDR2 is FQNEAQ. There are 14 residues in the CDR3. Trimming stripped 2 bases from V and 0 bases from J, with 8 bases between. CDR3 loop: CASSLSRDSYEQYF. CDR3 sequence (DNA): TGTGCCAGCAGCTTAAGTCGGGACTCCTACGAGCAGTACTTC.

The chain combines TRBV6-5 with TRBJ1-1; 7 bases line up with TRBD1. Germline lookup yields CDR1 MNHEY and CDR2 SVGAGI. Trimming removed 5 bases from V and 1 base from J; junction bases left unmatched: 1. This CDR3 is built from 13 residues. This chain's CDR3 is CASSRTGNTEAFF. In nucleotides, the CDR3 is TGTGCCAGCAGTCGGACAGGGAACACTGAAGCTTTCTTT.

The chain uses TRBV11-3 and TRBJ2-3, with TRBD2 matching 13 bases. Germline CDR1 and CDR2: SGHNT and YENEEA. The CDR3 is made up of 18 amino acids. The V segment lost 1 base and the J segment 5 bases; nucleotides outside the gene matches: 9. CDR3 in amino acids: CASSLGSLAGGPIDTQYF. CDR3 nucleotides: TGTGCCAGCAGCTTAGGATCACTAGCGGGGGGGCCGATAGATACGCAGTATTTT. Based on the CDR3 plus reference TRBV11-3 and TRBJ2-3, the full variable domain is EAGVVQSPRYKIIEKKQPVAFWCNPISGHNTLYWYLQNLGQGPELLIRYENEEAVDDSQLPKDRFSAERLKGVDSTLKIQPAELGDSAVYLCASSLGSLAGGPIDTQYFGPGTRLTVL.

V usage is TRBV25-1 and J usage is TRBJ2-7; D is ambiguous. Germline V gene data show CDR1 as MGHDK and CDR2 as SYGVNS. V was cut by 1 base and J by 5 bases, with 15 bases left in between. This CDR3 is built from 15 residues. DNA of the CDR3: TGTGCCAGCAGTGAATTTGGCAGGTTGATGAACGAGCAGTACTTC. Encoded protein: CASSEFGRLMNEQYF.

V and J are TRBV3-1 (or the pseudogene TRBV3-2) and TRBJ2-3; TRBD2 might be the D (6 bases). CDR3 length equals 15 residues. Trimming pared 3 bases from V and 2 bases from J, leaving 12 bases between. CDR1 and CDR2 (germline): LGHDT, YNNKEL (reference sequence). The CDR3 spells CASSQRLGPTDTQYF. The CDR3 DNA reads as TGTGCCAGCAGCCAGCGACTAGGCCCCACAGATACGCAGTATTTT.

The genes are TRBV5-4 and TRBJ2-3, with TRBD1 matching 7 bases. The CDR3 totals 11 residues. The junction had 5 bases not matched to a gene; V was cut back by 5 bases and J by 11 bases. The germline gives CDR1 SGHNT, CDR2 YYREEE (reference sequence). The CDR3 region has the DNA TGTGCCAGCAGGGGTGGGACAGTGCAGTATTTT. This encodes CASRGGTVQYF.

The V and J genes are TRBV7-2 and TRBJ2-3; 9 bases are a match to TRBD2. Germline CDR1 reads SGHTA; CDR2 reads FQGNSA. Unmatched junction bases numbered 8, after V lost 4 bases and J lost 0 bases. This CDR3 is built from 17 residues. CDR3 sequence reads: CASSYAGAGGSTDTQYF. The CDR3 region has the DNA TGTGCCAGCAGCTACGCGGGAGCGGGGGGTAGCACAGATACGCAGTATTTT. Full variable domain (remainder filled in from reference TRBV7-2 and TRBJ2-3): GAGVSQSPSNKVTEKGKDVELRCDPISGHTALYWYRQSLGQGLEFLIYFQGNSAPDKSGLPSDRFSAERTGGSVSTLTIQRTQQEDSAVYLCASSYAGAGGSTDTQYFGPGTRLTVL.

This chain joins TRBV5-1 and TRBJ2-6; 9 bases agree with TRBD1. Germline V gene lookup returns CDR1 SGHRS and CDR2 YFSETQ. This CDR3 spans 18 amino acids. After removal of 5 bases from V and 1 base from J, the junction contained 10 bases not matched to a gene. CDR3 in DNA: TGCGCCAGCAGTGGACCGGGACAGGGAGGGTCTGGGGCCAACGTCCTGACTTTC. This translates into CASSGPGQGGSGANVLTF.

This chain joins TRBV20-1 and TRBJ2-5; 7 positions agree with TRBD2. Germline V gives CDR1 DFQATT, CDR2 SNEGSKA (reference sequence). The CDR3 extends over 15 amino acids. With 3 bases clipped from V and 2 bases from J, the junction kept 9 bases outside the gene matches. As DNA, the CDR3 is TGCAGTGCTAGTTTACCTAGCGGATATCAAGAGACCCAGTACTTC. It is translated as CSASLPSGYQETQYF.

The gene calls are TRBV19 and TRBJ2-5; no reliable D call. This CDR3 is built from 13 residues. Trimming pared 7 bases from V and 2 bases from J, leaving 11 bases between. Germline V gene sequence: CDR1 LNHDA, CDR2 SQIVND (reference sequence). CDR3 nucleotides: TGTGCCAGTAATCCGGCAGGACAAGAGACCCAGTACTTC. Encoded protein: CASNPAGQETQYF.

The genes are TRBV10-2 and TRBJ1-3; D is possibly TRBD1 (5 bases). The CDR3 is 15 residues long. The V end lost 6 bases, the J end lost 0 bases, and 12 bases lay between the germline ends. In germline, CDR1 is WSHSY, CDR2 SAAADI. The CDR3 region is CASRKQALSGNTIYF. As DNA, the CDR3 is TGCGCCAGCAGGAAACAGGCTCTCTCTGGAAACACCATATATTTT.

Written as DNA, the CDR3 is TGTGCCAGCAGTTTAACTAGCGGAACCTACGAGCAGTACTTC. This sequence encodes CASSLTSGTYEQYF. The V call is TRBV6-5, the J call TRBJ2-7; 8 bases align to TRBD2. With 4 bases clipped from V and 2 bases from J, the junction kept 4 bases outside the gene matches. Germline CDR1 is MNHEY and CDR2 is SVGAGI. This CDR3 contains 14 residues.

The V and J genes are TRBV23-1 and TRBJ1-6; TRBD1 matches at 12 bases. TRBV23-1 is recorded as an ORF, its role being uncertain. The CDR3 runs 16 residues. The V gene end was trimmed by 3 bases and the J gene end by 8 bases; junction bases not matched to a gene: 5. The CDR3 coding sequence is TGCGCCAGCAGTCAGGGACAGGGGGCGGCTTATTCACCCCTCCACTTT. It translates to CASSQGQGAAYSPLHF.

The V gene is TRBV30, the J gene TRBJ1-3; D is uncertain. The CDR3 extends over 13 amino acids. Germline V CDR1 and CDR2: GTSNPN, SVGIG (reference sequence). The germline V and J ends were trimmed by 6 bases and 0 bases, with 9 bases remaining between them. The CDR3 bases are TGTGCCTGCCTACTGAGCTCTGGAAACACCATATATTTT. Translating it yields CACLLSSGNTIYF.

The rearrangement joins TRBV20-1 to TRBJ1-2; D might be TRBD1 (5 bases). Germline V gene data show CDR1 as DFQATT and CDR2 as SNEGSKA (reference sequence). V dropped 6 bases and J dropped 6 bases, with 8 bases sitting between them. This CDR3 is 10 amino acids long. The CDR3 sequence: CSAWGDGYTF. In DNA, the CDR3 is TGCAGTGCCTGGGGGGATGGCTACACCTTC.

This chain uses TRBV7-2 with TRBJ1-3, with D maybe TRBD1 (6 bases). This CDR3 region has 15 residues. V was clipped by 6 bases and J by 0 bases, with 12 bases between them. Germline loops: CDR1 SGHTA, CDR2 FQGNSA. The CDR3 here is CASSRTAFSGNTIYF. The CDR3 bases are TGTGCCAGCAGTCGGACAGCCTTCTCTGGAAACACCATATATTTT.

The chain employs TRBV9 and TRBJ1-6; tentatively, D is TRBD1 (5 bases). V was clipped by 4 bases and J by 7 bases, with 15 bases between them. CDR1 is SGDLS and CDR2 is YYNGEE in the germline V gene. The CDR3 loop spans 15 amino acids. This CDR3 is CASSRGTVKNSPLHF. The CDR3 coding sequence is TGTGCCAGCAGCAGAGGGACTGTCAAAAATTCACCCCTCCACTTT.

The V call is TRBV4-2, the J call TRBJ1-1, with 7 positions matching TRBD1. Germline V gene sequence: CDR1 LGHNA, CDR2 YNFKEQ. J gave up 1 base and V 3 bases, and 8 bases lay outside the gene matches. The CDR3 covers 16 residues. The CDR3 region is CASSHLKTGENTEAFF. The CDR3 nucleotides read TGTGCCAGCAGCCACCTTAAAACAGGGGAGAACACTGAAGCTTTCTTT.

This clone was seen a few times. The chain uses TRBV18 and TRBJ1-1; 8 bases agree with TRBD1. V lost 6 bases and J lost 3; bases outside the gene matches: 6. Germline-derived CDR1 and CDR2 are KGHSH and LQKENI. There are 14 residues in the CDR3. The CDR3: CASSSMDRDTEAFF. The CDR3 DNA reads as TGTGCCAGCTCCTCGATGGACAGGGACACTGAAGCTTTCTTT.